These 29 T cell receptor beta chains were all obtained from the same sample, sequenced in a study of regulatory T cells in long-lasting Graves disease. As for time point: newly diagnosed GD, antithyroid drugs for less than 3 months. From RNA extracted from PBMCs, the TCR library was made. To make TCR beta libraries, researchers used iRepertoire HTBI primers and Arm-PCR of CDR3 regions. TCRdb reanalysed the multiplex PCR reads using MiXCR and keeps one entry per CDR3 protein. The sample contains 360,000 or so distinct CDR3 sequences, approximately 12% of which appear only once. A further study also used this sample, focusing on T cells in Graves' hyperthyroidism and ophthalmopathy.

Sequenced here: peripheral blood mononuclear cells (PBMCs), sampled at new diagnosis, from a patient treated with antithyroid drugs. These receptors originate from a woman between 18 and 29 years old with Graves disease.

This clonotype was recorded a few times. The CDR3 region is CASSFTQGDGYTF. DNA for the CDR3: TGCGCCAGCAGCTTTACGCAGGGGGATGGCTACACCTTC. The chain is built from TRBV5-1 and TRBJ1-2, with 7 bases aligning to TRBD1. CDR1 and CDR2 (germline): SGHRS, YFSETQ. There are 13 residues in the CDR3. After removal of 2 bases from V and 6 bases from J, the junction contained 4 bases not matched to a gene.

The chain employs TRBV2 and TRBJ2-7, with D unresolved. The CDR3 is 14 residues long. CDR1 and CDR2 from the germline V gene are SNHLY and FYNNEI. Trimming took 4 bases from V and 7 from J, leaving 17 bases between them. The CDR3 nucleotides read TGTGCCAGCAGTGCTTTAGGACCTTCGGAGGAGCAGTACTTC. Translation: CASSALGPSEEQYF.

This clonotype has at least ten counts. The rearrangement joins TRBV20-1 to TRBJ2-7; D might be TRBD1 (5 bases). With 6 bases removed from V and 6 bases from J, the gap between germline ends came to 18 bases. The CDR3 loop spans 13 amino acids. Germline-derived CDR1 and CDR2 are DFQATT and SNEGSKA (reference sequence). CDR3 DNA: TGCAGTGCGAAGTCCCGGCAGGGCCGCGAGCAGTACTTC. As protein: CSAKSRQGREQYF.

This clonotype has a count of ten or more. The chain uses TRBV12-3 or TRBV12-4 and TRBJ2-2, with D perhaps matching TRBD1 or TRBD2 (5 bases each). CDR3 size: 13 residues. Trimming took 5 bases from V and 4 from J, leaving 8 bases between them. For the CDR3, the DNA is TGTGCCAGCAGTGTCGGGGCCACCGGGGAGCTGTTTTTT. Translated: CASSVGATGELFF.

This clonotype was counted between two and nine times. The rearrangement links TRBV20-1 to TRBJ2-1; D remains ambiguous. V lost 3 bases, J lost 2 bases, and 11 bases lay in between. The CDR3 contains 14 residues. Germline assignment: CDR1 DFQATT and CDR2 SNEGSKA (reference sequence). As DNA, the CDR3 is TGCAGTGCTAGGGCGTGGGCGGCCTACAATGAGCAGTTCTTC. Protein product: CSARAWAAYNEQFF.

This clonotype has at least ten counts. The chain combines TRBV12-3 or TRBV12-4 with TRBJ2-1; D is perhaps TRBD1 (5 bases). This CDR3 has 12 amino acids. Trimming took 6 bases from V and 7 from J, leaving 10 bases between them. CDR3 DNA sequence: TGTGCCAGCAGGCGGACAAGAAATGAGCAGTTCTTC. It encodes CASRRTRNEQFF.

This clonotype was recorded many times. This chain uses TRBV6-6 with TRBJ2-4; TRBD1 or TRBD2 may be the D gene (5 bases each). Trimming stripped 0 bases from V and 10 bases from J, with 13 bases between. The CDR3 totals 14 residues. The germline CDR1 and CDR2 sequences are MNHNY and SVGAGI (reference sequence). CDR3 coding DNA: TGTGCCAGCAGTTACTCGAGTGGAGGACAAATTCAGTACTTC. It translates to CASSYSSGGQIQYF.

The genes are TRBV20-1 and TRBJ1-2; possibly TRBD1 for D (6 bases). The CDR3 is 16 amino acids. The germline V and J ends were trimmed by 0 bases and 8 bases, with 22 bases remaining between them. Germline V gives CDR1 DFQATT, CDR2 SNEGSKA (reference sequence). The CDR3 DNA reads as TGCAGTGCTAGAGATCTGAGCAGGGGCTTCCCCCGCGGCTACACCTTC. This gives the protein CSARDLSRGFPRGYTF.

The gene calls are TRBV4-3 and TRBJ1-5; no firm D call. Trimming left V 0 bases short and J 7 bases short, with 13 bases between. The germline V gene encodes CDR1 LGHNA and CDR2 YSLEER. CDR3 length: 15 residues. CDR3 sequence reads: CASSQDQLSGQPQHF. The CDR3 region has the DNA TGCGCCAGCAGCCAAGATCAACTTTCGGGGCAGCCCCAGCATTTT.

The chain links TRBV7-9 to TRBJ2-3; 8 nucleotides match TRBD1. V was clipped by 4 bases and J by 4 bases; unmatched bases: 13. Germline V gives CDR1 SEHNR, CDR2 FQNEAQ (reference sequence). This CDR3 has 17 residues. CDR3 sequence: CASSSSGQGIHADTQYF. DNA for the CDR3: TGTGCCAGCAGCTCATCTGGACAGGGTATACATGCAGATACGCAGTATTTT.

This clonotype came up many times. The rearrangement links TRBV20-1 to TRBJ2-5, with 11 bases lining up with TRBD2. This CDR3 contains 15 residues. Germline V gene data show CDR1 as DFQATT and CDR2 as SNEGSKA (reference sequence). V dropped 4 bases and J dropped 0; count of bases not matched to a gene: 4. CDR3 sequence reads: CSATRTSGHQETQYF. Here the CDR3 DNA reads TGCAGTGCTACAAGGACTAGCGGGCACCAAGAGACCCAGTACTTC.

The table lists this clonotype with many counts. The chain joins TRBV9 to TRBJ2-3; 8 nucleotides align to TRBD2. V shed 4 bases, J shed 6 bases, and the junction held 10 bases outside the gene matches. CDR1 is SGDLS, CDR2 YYNGEE, per germline. This CDR3 has 15 residues. CDR3 amino acids: CASSPGLAGTDTQYF. DNA of the CDR3: TGTGCCAGCAGCCCCGGACTAGCCGGGACGGATACGCAGTATTTT.

This clonotype was detected only a few times. The chain recombines TRBV27 with TRBJ2-1; TRBD1 matches 7 bases. CDR1 and CDR2 (germline): MNHEY, SMNVEV (reference sequence). CDR3 length equals 13 residues. V dropped 7 bases and J dropped 4; count of bases not matched to a gene: 4. CDR3 DNA: TGTGCCAGCACTAGGGGACAGTACAATGAGCAGTTCTTC. Translation: CASTRGQYNEQFF.

Only a few counts were recorded for this clonotype. Without the conserved terminal phenylalanine or tryptophan, this CDR3 likely stems from a read error. V and J are TRBV30 and TRBJ2-1; the match to TRBD2 covers 10 bases. The V and J ends lost 6 bases and 6 bases, in that order; junction bases with no gene match: 14. CDR1 is GTSNPN, CDR2 SVGIG, per germline (reference sequence). The CDR3 is made up of 16 amino acids. The CDR3 DNA sequence: TGTGCCTGTAACCGACCGCCGGGACTAGCGAGCAATGAGCAGTTCCTC. It yields the protein CACNRPPGLASNEQFL.

The sample holds a few counts of this clonotype. The chain combines TRBV20-1 with TRBJ2-1, with 7 nucleotides matching TRBD2. The CDR3 is 14 residues long. Per germline, CDR1 DFQATT and CDR2 SNEGSKA (reference sequence). V shed 0 bases and J 15 bases; nucleotides not matched to a gene: 14. CDR3 amino acids: CSARELPSGGESFF. The CDR3 nucleotides are TGCAGTGCTAGAGAACTACCTAGCGGAGGAGAGTCGTTCTTC.

This clonotype was picked up many times. The chain is built from TRBV7-6 and TRBJ2-1; the match to TRBD2 covers 8 bases. This CDR3 has 14 amino acids. Trimming removed 2 bases from V and 4 bases from J; junction bases left unmatched: 1. Germline V gene lookup returns CDR1 SGHVS and CDR2 FNYEAQ. DNA of the CDR3: TGTGCCAGCAGCTTACCGGGAGGGTACAATGAGCAGTTCTTC. Encoded protein: CASSLPGGYNEQFF. Filled out from reference TRBV7-6 and TRBJ2-1, the complete variable domain reads GAGVSQSPRYKVTKRGQDVALRCDPISGHVSLYWYRQALGQGPEFLTYFNYEAQQDKSGLPNDRFSAERPEGSISTLTIQRTEQRDSAMYRCASSLPGGYNEQFFGPGTRLTVL.

This clonotype was counted many times. The J gene is TRBJ1-1, the V gene TRBV28; weak D call: TRBD1 (5 bases). Germline loops: CDR1 MDHEN, CDR2 SYDVKM. CDR3 size: 16 residues. Between the trimmed V and J ends, which lost 6 bases and 1 base, there was a span of 18 bases. As DNA, the CDR3 is TGTGCCAGCAGCCCGTCCTGGGGGGTCGGGAACACTGAAGCTTTCTTT. It codes for CASSPSWGVGNTEAFF.

This clonotype was detected many times. CDR3 bases: TGTGCCACCAACAGCGGAGCTTACAATGAGCAGTTCTTC. Protein: CATNSGAYNEQFF. The V call is TRBV24-1, the J call TRBJ2-1; the D gene is possibly TRBD2 (5 bases). Per the germline V gene, CDR1 is KGHDR and CDR2 is SFDVKD. Trimming took 8 bases from V and 4 from J, leaving 11 bases between them. CDR3 size: 13 residues.

In this sample, this clonotype turned up a few times. The chain combines TRBV7-3 with TRBJ2-7; the D gene is possibly TRBD2 (6 bases). The CDR3 has 18 amino acids. The germline V gene encodes CDR1 SGHTA and CDR2 FQGTGA. The V end lost 1 base, the J end lost 2 bases, and 21 bases lay between the germline ends. The CDR3 here is CASSLRASGAGRPYEQYF. The CDR3 DNA sequence: TGTGCCAGCAGCTTAAGGGCGAGTGGGGCAGGGAGGCCCTACGAGCAGTACTTC.

At least ten counts were recorded for this clonotype. This chain uses TRBV7-2 with TRBJ1-4, with 7 bases lining up with TRBD1. Germline CDR1 reads SGHTA; CDR2 reads FQGNSA. The ends lost 6 bases at V and 5 bases at J; junction bases unmatched: 6. The CDR3 consists of 14 residues. DNA for the CDR3: TGTGCCAGCAGTCCGACAGGGTACAATGAAAAACTGTTTTTT. It codes for CASSPTGYNEKLFF. The whole variable domain, remainder taken from reference TRBV7-2 and TRBJ1-4, is GAGVSQSPSNKVTEKGKDVELRCDPISGHTALYWYRQSLGQGLEFLIYFQGNSAPDKSGLPSDRFSAERTGGSVSTLTIQRTQQEDSAVYLCASSPTGYNEKLFFGSGTQLSVL.

This clonotype was seen ten or more times. This chain connects TRBV12-3 or TRBV12-4 to TRBJ2-2, with D hard to call. Trimming cost V 1 base and J 1 base, with 13 bases left between them. The CDR3 runs to 17 residues. The CDR3 bases are TGTGCCAGCAGTTTAGATCCCCGAACCCTGAACACCGGGGAGCTGTTTTTT. Translating it yields CASSLDPRTLNTGELFF.

The sample holds a few counts of this clonotype. This sequence joins TRBV2 and TRBJ1-2; 11 bases line up with TRBD1. Germline-derived CDR1 and CDR2 are SNHLY and FYNNEI. Losses at the gene ends were 6 bases for V and 7 bases for J; bases not matched to a gene: 7. The CDR3 runs 14 residues. The CDR3 loop reads CASSRTGGIVGYTF. CDR3 DNA sequence: TGTGCCAGCAGCCGGACAGGGGGCATAGTTGGCTACACCTTC.

This clonotype was counted at least ten times. The rearrangement uses TRBV12-3 or TRBV12-4 and TRBJ2-1, with unresolved D. The CDR3 extends over 12 amino acids. Trimming removed 6 bases from V and 6 bases from J, with 9 bases in between. The CDR3 sequence: CASSLLGNEQFF. In nucleotides, the CDR3 is TGTGCCAGCAGCTTGCTCGGCAATGAGCAGTTCTTC.

This clonotype was recorded at least ten times. V and J are TRBV7-2 and TRBJ2-7, with D perhaps TRBD2 (5 bases). The CDR3 consists of 13 residues. Germline V CDR1 and CDR2: SGHTA, FQGNSA. The germline V and J ends were trimmed by 5 bases and 3 bases, with 11 bases remaining between them. CDR3 sequence: CASSPDGSYEQYV. The CDR3 nucleotides read TGTGCCAGCAGCCCAGATGGGAGCTACGAGCAGTACGTC.

Many counts were recorded for this clonotype. The gene calls are TRBV4-1 and TRBJ2-5; 7 bases line up with TRBD2. V shed 4 bases and J 2 bases; nucleotides not matched to a gene: 16. Germline V lookup: CDR1 MGHRA, CDR2 YSYEKL. CDR3 length equals 18 residues. CDR3 nucleotides: TGCGCCAGCAGCCTGCCTGGTTACGGGGGGTTAAAACAAGAGACCCAGTACTTC. The encoded protein is CASSLPGYGGLKQETQYF.

The chain has TRBV5-1 and TRBJ1-2, with 11 bases aligning to TRBD1. The CDR3 sequence is 13 residues long. Trimming at V came to 3 bases and at J to 7 bases, leaving 2 bases not matched to a gene. Germline CDR1 is SGHRS and CDR2 is YFSETQ. In nucleotides, the CDR3 is TGCGCCAGCAGCTGGGACAGGGGGTCTGGCTACACCTTC. Encoded protein: CASSWDRGSGYTF.

The chain links TRBV15 to TRBJ1-2, with D uncertain. Germline CDR1 is LNHNV and CDR2 is YYDKDF (reference sequence). This CDR3 is built from 16 residues. Between the trimmed V and J ends, which lost 1 base and 2 bases, there was a span of 14 bases. CDR3 loop: CATSRGLGGSNYGYTF. For the CDR3, the DNA is TGTGCCACCAGCAGAGGTTTAGGAGGGTCGAACTATGGCTACACCTTC.

This clonotype was seen many times. The chain links TRBV27 to TRBJ1-5; no definite D call. This CDR3 region has 13 residues. The V gene lost 3 bases and the J gene lost 7 bases, with 10 bases spanning the gap. Looked up from germline, CDR1 is MNHEY and CDR2 is SMNVEV (reference sequence). The CDR3 DNA is TGTGCCAGCAGTTTCTTTCTCGGGCAGCCCCAGCATTTT. Amino acids: CASSFFLGQPQHF.

The V and J genes are TRBV24-1 and TRBJ1-5, with D tentatively TRBD1 (6 bases). The V end was cut by 9 bases, the J end by 1 base, with 12 bases between. The CDR3 has 14 residues. Germline V gene lookup returns CDR1 KGHDR and CDR2 SFDVKD. The CDR3 protein is CATADRRSNQPQHF. In DNA, the CDR3 is TGTGCCACCGCAGACAGGAGGAGCAATCAGCCCCAGCATTTT.